These T cell receptor beta chains were read from a single sample in a study of T cells after yellow fever vaccination. TCRdb ran MiXCR on the 5' RACE reads and lists one entry per CDR3 protein. Of about 300,000 distinct CDR3 sequences listed, 4% are singletons. Sequenced here: PBMCs, sampled 5 days after the yellow fever booster vaccination. Receptors were obtained from a man aged 18 to 29 who received the YFV17D yellow fever vaccine. The conserved cysteine and the conserved F or W are not part of the CDR3 here. D genes are given only for firm matches.

>TRBV5-1|-
ASSGVGTTNEQF
>TRBV10-3|-
AIGTRAPGEQF
>TRBV5-1|-
ASSELPPGSGANVLT
>TRBV11-2|-
ASSLGGPLH
>TRBV21-1|-
ASTLSGTGTSHSYNEQF
>TRBV20-1|TRBD2
SARGRGIPSSNEQF
>TRBV28|-
ASSLWQGDGYT
>TRBV5-1|TRBD1
ASSLPGQSHNEQF
>TRBV4-1|-
ASSQGQGSEKLF
>TRBV25-1|TRBD1
ASSRGHGYT
>TRBV12-3/TRBV12-4|-
ASSPVGESTDTQY
>TRBV9|TRBD1
ASSGRQGTQETQY
>TRBV5-6|TRBD1
ASSLTGTGRFGYT
>TRBV6-2/TRBV6-3|-
ASSSPLFRSAKNIQY
>TRBV27|-
ASNDRGGGDTQY
>TRBV5-4|-
ASRLRVDNEQF
>TRBV2|-
ASSPDTNLGYT
>TRBV4-3|-
ASSQDSMGRENYGYT
>TRBV30|-
AWSPTGYTEAF
>TRBV12-3/TRBV12-4|-
ASSGPSYEQY
>TRBV7-2|-
ASSSLQQPQH
>TRBV18|-
ASSPGIMETQY
>TRBV9|-
ASSEGTHHNSPLH
>TRBV7-9|-
ASSLGRPGLSSYNEQF
>TRBV7-2|-
ASSSRPGRSYNSPLH
>TRBV7-2|TRBD1
ASRAPGQGSYNSPLH
>TRBV3-1|-
ASSHPDSEKLF
>TRBV11-2|TRBD1
ASSLRTGPATNEKLF
>TRBV7-2|-
ASSLRGFSGNTIY
>TRBV11-2|-
ASSSFLEAWNTQY
>TRBV7-2|-
ASSSAGPYGYT
>TRBV12-3/TRBV12-4|-
ASSPRGRGTPGGYT